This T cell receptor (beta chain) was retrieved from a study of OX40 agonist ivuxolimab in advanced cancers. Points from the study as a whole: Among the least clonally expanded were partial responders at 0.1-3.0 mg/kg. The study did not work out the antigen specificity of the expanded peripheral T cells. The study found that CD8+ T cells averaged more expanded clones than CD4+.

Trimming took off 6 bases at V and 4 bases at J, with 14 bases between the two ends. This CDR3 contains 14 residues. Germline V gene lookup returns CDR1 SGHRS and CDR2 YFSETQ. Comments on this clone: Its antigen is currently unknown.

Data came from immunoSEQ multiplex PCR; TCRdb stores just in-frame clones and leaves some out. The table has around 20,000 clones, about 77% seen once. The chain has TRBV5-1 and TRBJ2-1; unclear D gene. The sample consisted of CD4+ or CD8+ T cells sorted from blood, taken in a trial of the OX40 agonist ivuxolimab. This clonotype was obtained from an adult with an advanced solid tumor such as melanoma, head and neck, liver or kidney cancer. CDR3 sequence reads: CASTPLGPYNEQFF. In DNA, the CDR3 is TGCGCCAGCACCCCCCTCGGACCGTACAATGAGCAGTTCTTC.